These T cell receptor beta chains were read from a single sample in a study of blood T cell repertoires in COVID-19. This table comes from immunoSEQ multiplex PCR, and its TCRdb copy is limited to in-frame clones, with some not included. This sample has around 220,000 clones, with approximately 86% found just once. The sample was peripheral blood. The receptors here all came from a woman of 80 years or more with active or convalescent COVID-19. CDR3s include the opening cysteine and the closing phenylalanine or tryptophan. D genes are given only for firm matches. A clone size is listed for some rows: how often the clone was seen (once, few, many), or a class if it is expanded.

J: TRBJ1-5
D: NA
size: NA
V: TRBV25-1
DNA: TGTGCCAGCGGACAGACTAATCAGCCCCAGCATTTT
CDR3: CASGQTNQPQHF

J: TRBJ2-7
D: NA
size: NA
V: TRBV30
DNA: TGTGCCTGGAGTGTAGGAGGGACGCCCTCCTACGAGCAGTACTTC
CDR3: CAWSVGGTPSYEQYF

J: TRBJ2-5
D: TRBD2
size: NA
V: TRBV15
DNA: TGTGCCACCCGAAACGAACTAGCGGGGATAGAGACCCAGTACTTC
CDR3: CATRNELAGIETQYF

J: TRBJ1-2
D: NA
size: NA
V: TRBV28
DNA: TGTGCCAGCACTGGGGGCCTTCAGGGTGGCTACACCTTC
CDR3: CASTGGLQGGYTF

J: TRBJ1-2
D: TRBD1
size: NA
V: TRBV5-6
DNA: TGTGCCAGCAGCTTGTTCCCCGGGACAGGGAACTATGGCTACACCTTC
CDR3: CASSLFPGTGNYGYTF

J: TRBJ1-4
D: NA
size: NA
V: TRBV7-9
DNA: TGTGCCAGCAGACGAACAGGGCTTGAGGGGGAAAAACTGTTTTTT
CDR3: CASRRTGLEGEKLFF

J: TRBJ2-3
D: TRBD2
size: once
V: TRBV7-9
DNA: TGTGCCAGCAGCAGACTAGCGGTTAGCACAGATACGCAGTATTTT
CDR3: CASSRLAVSTDTQYF

J: TRBJ2-3
D: TRBD2
size: NA
V: TRBV3-1/TRBV3-2
DNA: TGTGCCAGCAGCCCCACGGCGGGGGGCGGCACAGATACGCAGTATTTT
CDR3: CASSPTAGGGTDTQYF

J: TRBJ2-3
D: TRBD2
size: NA
V: TRBV4-2
DNA: TGTGCCAGCAGCCAAGACCCCGGGAGGGGGTCAGATACGCAGTATTTT
CDR3: CASSQDPGRGSDTQYF

J: TRBJ2-1
D: NA
size: NA
V: TRBV6-4
DNA: TGTGCCAGCAGTGACTCGGGCGGGGCCTTTGTGGATGAGCAGTTCTTC
CDR3: CASSDSGGAFVDEQFF

J: TRBJ1-5
D: NA
size: NA
V: TRBV15
DNA: TGTGCCACCAGCAGTGGGCTCTCCCAGCCCCAGCATTTT
CDR3: CATSSGLSQPQHF

J: TRBJ1-5
D: TRBD1
size: NA
V: TRBV7-9
DNA: TGTGCCAGCAGCTCACCACAGGGGACAGGCCAGCCCCAGCATTTT
CDR3: CASSSPQGTGQPQHF

J: TRBJ2-3
D: NA
size: few
V: TRBV27
DNA: TGTGCCAGCAGTGCTGGACATCACACAGATACGCAGTATTTT
CDR3: CASSAGHHTDTQYF

J: TRBJ1-2
D: TRBD1
size: NA
V: TRBV5-1
DNA: TGCGCCAGCAGCGCGGGGACAGCCGGTTCCTATGGCTACACCTTC
CDR3: CASSAGTAGSYGYTF

J: TRBJ2-1
D: TRBD2
size: NA
V: TRBV4-1
DNA: TGCGCCAGCAGCCAAGCCGCCGCGGGAGGGTACAATGAGCAGTTCTTC
CDR3: CASSQAAAGGYNEQFF

J: TRBJ2-2
D: TRBD2
size: NA
V: TRBV6-6
DNA: TGTGCCAGCAGTCCGGCGCTAGCGGGGGGGCCCAAGAACACCGGGGAGCTGTTTTTT
CDR3: CASSPALAGGPKNTGELFF

J: TRBJ2-7
D: TRBD1
size: NA
V: TRBV5-6
DNA: TGTGCCAGCAGCTTGGACAGGGGGCGGGGCGAGCAGTACTTC
CDR3: CASSLDRGRGEQYF

J: TRBJ2-7
D: NA
size: NA
V: TRBV2
DNA: TGTGCCAGCAGGAGGGAACCTAGCAACGAGCAGTACTTC
CDR3: CASRREPSNEQYF

J: TRBJ1-2
D: NA
size: NA
V: TRBV11-2
DNA: TGTGCCAGCAGCTTAGATCAGGGGCGCGGGTATGGCTACACCTTC
CDR3: CASSLDQGRGYGYTF

J: TRBJ1-2
D: NA
size: NA
V: TRBV10-3
DNA: TGTGCCATCAGTGAGTACACAGATGGCTACACCTTC
CDR3: CAISEYTDGYTF

J: TRBJ1-1
D: NA
size: NA
V: TRBV7-9
DNA: TGTGCCAGCAGCCCCGGCGGGGGAATCACTGAAGCTTTCTTT
CDR3: CASSPGGGITEAFF

J: TRBJ2-7
D: TRBD2
size: NA
V: TRBV7-9
DNA: TGTGCCAGCAGCTTAGAGGGAGGGACCTACGAGCAGTACTTC
CDR3: CASSLEGGTYEQYF

J: TRBJ2-7
D: TRBD1
size: NA
V: TRBV19
DNA: TGTGCCAGTAGTATAGCGACAGGGGTAGGCCACGAGCAGTACTTC
CDR3: CASSIATGVGHEQYF

J: TRBJ2-1
D: TRBD2
size: few
V: TRBV5-1
DNA: TGCGCCAGCAGCTTGCTAGCGGGAGGGTACAATGAGCAGTTCTTC
CDR3: CASSLLAGGYNEQFF

J: TRBJ1-5
D: NA
size: NA
V: TRBV6-1
DNA: TGTGCCAGCAGTGAAGGCACAGCTGGCAATCAGCCCCAGCATTTT
CDR3: CASSEGTAGNQPQHF

J: TRBJ1-2
D: NA
size: NA
V: TRBV6-5
DNA: TGTGCCAGCAGGTCCGGGACAAGGCAGCCCCATGGCTACACCTTC
CDR3: CASRSGTRQPHGYTF

J: TRBJ2-3
D: TRBD2
size: once
V: TRBV7-8
DNA: TGTGCCAGCAGCTCAGGACTAGCGGGGGGGCTGGATACGCAGTATTTT
CDR3: CASSSGLAGGLDTQYF

J: TRBJ1-5
D: NA
size: NA
V: TRBV4-1
DNA: TGCGCCAGCAGCCAAGTTTTAACGACAGGAAATCAGCCCCAGCATTTT
CDR3: CASSQVLTTGNQPQHF

J: TRBJ2-2
D: TRBD1
size: few
V: TRBV5-4
DNA: TGTGCCAGCAGCGCCGGGACAGGTCAGCTGGAGCTGTTTTTT
CDR3: CASSAGTGQLELFF

J: TRBJ1-5
D: TRBD1
size: NA
V: TRBV6-1
DNA: TGTGCCAGCAGTGAAACGGGACAGGGGGAGCCCCAGCATTTT
CDR3: CASSETGQGEPQHF

J: TRBJ2-3
D: NA
size: once
V: TRBV9
DNA: TGTGCCAGCAGCGTAGGACCGCTCAGGAACACAGATACGCAGTATTTT
CDR3: CASSVGPLRNTDTQYF

J: TRBJ2-7
D: NA
size: once
V: TRBV7-7
DNA: TGTGCTAGCAGCCAAGGGGGCGCGGGATACGAGCAGTACTTC
CDR3: CASSQGGAGYEQYF

J: TRBJ2-6
D: NA
size: NA
V: TRBV5-1
DNA: TGCGCCAGCAGCTTGGTTATGGGGGGAGAGGCCAACGTCCTGACTTTC
CDR3: CASSLVMGGEANVLTF

J: TRBJ1-2
D: NA
size: once
V: TRBV5-1
DNA: TGCGCCAGCAGCATGGAAAGCAGGGGTGGCTACACCTTC
CDR3: CASSMESRGGYTF

J: TRBJ2-3
D: NA
size: NA
V: TRBV11-3
DNA: TGTGCCAGCAGCCCACAGGGTGATACGCAGTATTTT
CDR3: CASSPQGDTQYF

J: TRBJ1-6
D: NA
size: NA
V: TRBV6-6
DNA: TGTGCCAGCAGTCCCCGGACAGCCAGGGCACCCCTCCACTTT
CDR3: CASSPRTARAPLHF

J: TRBJ2-2
D: TRBD1
size: NA
V: TRBV2
DNA: TGTGCCAGCAGTGGACAGGGGCCGAACACCGGGGAGCTGTTTTTT
CDR3: CASSGQGPNTGELFF

J: TRBJ1-5
D: NA
size: once
V: TRBV5-8
DNA: TGTGCCAGCAGCGGGGGGAGGGAACAGCCCCAGCATTTT
CDR3: CASSGGREQPQHF

J: TRBJ2-2
D: NA
size: NA
V: TRBV5-4
DNA: TGTGCCAGCAGCCCAGTCCCTGCGGGGGCCACCGGGGAGCTGTTTTTT
CDR3: CASSPVPAGATGELFF

J: TRBJ2-1
D: NA
size: NA
V: TRBV7-9
DNA: TGTGCCAGCAGCTCAAGCCTTCGGGACTCTGAGCAGTTCTTC
CDR3: CASSSSLRDSEQFF

J: TRBJ1-2
D: TRBD1
size: NA
V: TRBV3-1/TRBV3-2
DNA: TGTGCCAGCAGCCCGGACAGGGAATTCTATGGCTACACCTTC
CDR3: CASSPDREFYGYTF

J: TRBJ1-6
D: TRBD1
size: NA
V: TRBV2
DNA: TGTGCCAGCAGTACGGGACAGGGGAATTCACCCCTCCACTTT
CDR3: CASSTGQGNSPLHF

J: TRBJ1-1
D: TRBD1
size: few
V: TRBV3-1/TRBV3-2
DNA: TGTGCCAGCGGGGGACAGCTGAACACTGAAGCTTTCTTT
CDR3: CASGGQLNTEAFF

J: TRBJ1-5
D: NA
size: NA
V: TRBV15
DNA: TGTGCCACCAGCAGAGGAGGGGGAGTGTACAATCAGCCCCAGCATTTT
CDR3: CATSRGGGVYNQPQHF